This is a list of T cell receptor beta chains from one sample in a study of T cells in Graves' hyperthyroidism and ophthalmopathy. TCRdb independently ran MiXCR on the multiplex PCR reads; one entry per CDR3 protein. The repertoire holds about 96,000 distinct CDR3 sequences, about 51% seen once, with roughly 29% in the top ten. The sequenced sample consisted of blood. The receptors originated from a woman in her 40s with Graves' hyperthyroidism. Each CDR3 is given with its conserved first and last residue. A D gene is named only where the DNA matches it firmly. Rows give clone size only sometimes, using once, few, many, or a class for an expanded clone.

V gene	D gene	clone size	J gene	CDR3 DNA	CDR3 protein
TRBV15	-	-	TRBJ1-2	TGTGCCACCAGCAGATCGTCCGGGGCAGCGCGGCTTACCTCCTATGGCTACACCTTC	CATSRSSGAARLTSYGYTF
TRBV20-1	-	many	TRBJ2-7	TGCAGTGCCTGGACAGCCAGCTACGAGCAGTACTTC	CSAWTASYEQYF
TRBV15	-	few	TRBJ1-2	TGTGCCACCAGCAGCTTGGGGGTTGGCTACACCTTC	CATSSLGVGYTF
TRBV4-3	-	many	TRBJ1-1	TGCGCCAGCAGCCGCGGGGTGAACACTGAAGCTTTCTTT	CASSRGVNTEAFF
TRBV28	TRBD2	many	TRBJ2-7	TGTGCCAGCAGGACCACTAGCGGGAACTACGAGCAGTACTTC	CASRTTSGNYEQYF
TRBV10-2	-	-	TRBJ1-5	TGCGCCAGCAGTGCTGGAAGTGGCAATCAGCCCCAGCATTTT	CASSAGSGNQPQHF
TRBV7-9	TRBD1	many	TRBJ2-7	TGTGCCAGCAGTCGAGACAGGGGCGGCGAGCAGTACTTC	CASSRDRGGEQYF
TRBV15	-	-	TRBJ2-5	TGTGCCACCAGCAGCCAAGTCAGGTCCGGTGTGACCCAGTACTTC	CATSSQVRSGVTQYF
TRBV5-1	TRBD1	many	TRBJ1-2	TGCGCCAGTACGGACAGGGTAGACTATGGCTACACCTTC	CASTDRVDYGYTF
TRBV2	TRBD2	-	TRBJ2-7	TGTGCCAGCGGACTAGCGGGAGGATGGGAGCAGTACTTC	CASGLAGGWEQYF
TRBV5-1	-	many	TRBJ1-1	TGCGCCAGCAGCTTGGAGAGACAGACTGAAGCTTTCTTT	CASSLERQTEAFF
TRBV29-1	TRBD2	-	TRBJ2-3	TGCAGCGCTGGACTAGCGGCTTTCACAGATACGCAGTATTTT	CSAGLAAFTDTQYF
TRBV12-3/TRBV12-4	-	-	TRBJ2-5	TGTGCCAGCGCGGACAGCTGGGGGGGCGGGGAAGAGACCCAGTACTTC	CASADSWGGGEETQYF
TRBV7-2	TRBD1	many	TRBJ2-6	TGTGCCAGCAGCCATACACAGGGGGCCTTCTCTGGGGCCAACGTCCTGACTTTC	CASSHTQGAFSGANVLTF
TRBV7-3	-	once	TRBJ1-1	TGTGCCAGCAGCTTAACGGGGGGACCGAATGAAGCTTTCTTT	CASSLTGGPNEAFF
TRBV2	TRBD1	many	TRBJ1-5	TGTGCCAGCAGTAAGGGACAGGGAGGCAATCAGCCCCAGCATTTT	CASSKGQGGNQPQHF
TRBV25-1	-	once	TRBJ1-6	TGTGCCAGCTCGATCCTAGGTAGTTCACCCCTCCACTTT	CASSILGSSPLHF
TRBV7-3	TRBD2	-	TRBJ2-7	TGTGCCAGCAGCCAAGCTAGCGGGAGTACCGGAGAGCAGTACTTC	CASSQASGSTGEQYF